This is a list of T cell receptor beta chains from one sample in a study of identical twins. TCRdb re-derived calls from the 5' RACE reads in MiXCR, one entry per CDR3 protein. The table lists about 570,000 distinct CDR3 sequences, roughly 9.5% of them singletons. This sample was also put to use in a study of yellow fever vaccine responses in identical twins.

Material for sequencing was PBMCs. Receptors originate from a woman aged 18-29 years in good health. Both conserved end residues are part of each CDR3. Each record gives: clone size, V gene, D gene, J gene, CDR3 DNA, CDR3 protein. The D gene is left open where the match is weak. Expanded clones are given a class, and other clones once, few, many or no size at all.

>few|TRBV28|-|TRBJ2-7
TGTGCCAGCAGTTTTCCGGGGCTGGGGGTCGAGCAGTACTTC
CASSFPGLGVEQYF
>-|TRBV10-3|-|TRBJ1-5
TGTGCCATCAGTGAGTCGGGGGGGCGCAATCAGCCCCAGCATTTT
CAISESGGRNQPQHF
>few|TRBV20-1|TRBD2|TRBJ2-3
TGCAGTGCTATGGGGGGGGATACGCAGTATTTT
CSAMGGDTQYF
>many|TRBV12-3/TRBV12-4|TRBD1|TRBJ1-1
TGTGCCAGCAGTACAGGGACAGGGCGGGCTGAAGCTTTCTTT
CASSTGTGRAEAFF
>few|TRBV9|TRBD2|TRBJ2-2
TGTGCCAGCAGCGAAGAGTTGGGACTAGCGGGGACGAACACCGGGGAGCTGTTTTTT
CASSEELGLAGTNTGELFF
>-|TRBV23-1|-|TRBJ2-7
TGCGCCAGCAGTCACGATAGAACCTACGAGCAGTACTTC
CASSHDRTYEQYF
>many|TRBV5-1|-|TRBJ2-7
TGCGCCAGCAGCTTGTGGGTCGCGGAGTACGAGCAGTACTTC
CASSLWVAEYEQYF
>many|TRBV5-1|TRBD1|TRBJ2-2
TGCGCCAGCAGCTCTAGGGGACAGGGGTACACCGGGGAGCTGTTTTTT
CASSSRGQGYTGELFF
>many|TRBV7-8|-|TRBJ1-1
TGTGCCAGCAGCTTAGGGGCAGCTGAAGCTTTCTTT
CASSLGAAEAFF
>few|TRBV5-1|-|TRBJ1-6
TGCGCCAGCAGCCATGCCGGGACCCGGGGATCACCCCTCCACTTT
CASSHAGTRGSPLHF
>few|TRBV7-9|-|TRBJ2-7
TGTGCCAGCAGCTCCTCAGACAGGCTGGCCTCCTACGAGCAGTACTTC
CASSSSDRLASYEQYF
>few|TRBV12-3/TRBV12-4|-|TRBJ2-1
TGTGCCAGCAGGGGCGCCCGTGGGTCTTACGCGGAGTTCTTC
CASRGARGSYAEFF
>-|TRBV6-6|-|TRBJ1-1
TGTGCCAGCAGTTACTCGCAGGGAGACACTGAAGCTTTCTTT
CASSYSQGDTEAFF